Described below is a single TCR beta chain sequence and its context. This clone has a single count. This clone's antigen is unknown. Germline and junction disagree at one end, which may indicate a read error. The cohort consisted of 600 to 750 healthy bone marrow donors. At the time of sampling, all cohort members were nominally healthy, though unrecorded immune exposures were likely present. The donor tested CMV seropositive and was one of the 289 seropositive cohort members. Each donor provided a peripheral blood sample, and peripheral blood mononuclear cells were used for TCR beta sequencing. The Qiagen DNeasy Blood Extraction Kit was used to extract genomic DNA from the blood cell samples. Library preparation employed the immunoSEQ multiplex PCR assay. For the multiplex PCR, a mixture combining 60 forward primers for TCR Vbeta segments and 13 reverse primers for TCR Jbeta segments was used. The CDR3 region of rearranged TCR beta genes was amplified from genomic DNA with a multiplex PCR assay. Amplified TCR beta libraries were sequenced as 87-base-pair reads on the Illumina HiSeq System. In the original analysis: A later analysis counted tens of millions of unique TCR beta chains across the 666 repertoires, and some 11 million of these chains were shared by at least two donors. Raw reads were error-corrected and collapsed into unique sequences by a nearest-neighbor algorithm in which closely related sequences were merged to remove PCR and sequencing errors. Alignment of CDR3 sequences to IMGT reference sequences was used to assign V, D and J gene segments. Each retained sequence needed at least a six-nucleotide match to both a V gene segment and a J gene segment. Rearrangements were called productive when the CDR3 lacked stop codons and stayed in frame with V and J; all others were non-productive. Following IMGT convention, CDR3 was defined as the stretch from the second conserved V-encoded cysteine up to the conserved J-encoded phenylalanine. Sequences without an unambiguous match to a single V gene segment were excluded from the earlier analysis of about 600 of the donors. In an earlier analysis of a few hundred of the donors, a V segment was called functional when productive rearrangements were above 56.7%, and segregating when the standard deviation between donors exceeded 5%. To diagnose cytomegalovirus status from the catalog of TCR beta chain sequences, a statistical classification framework was built. V and J gene assignment, in a later analysis, came from comparing TCR nucleotide sequences with IMGT/GENE-DB human TR gene sequences. A later analysis assigned CDR3 sequences and most-parsimonious VDJ recombination scenarios with the TCRdist pipeline. A later analysis defined each TCR beta chain by its CDR3 amino acid sequence plus V-gene family, and excluded reads lacking a unique V-gene family. To address suspected cross-contamination and a sequencing artifact, a later analysis removed roughly 580 highly shared, low-generation-probability nucleotide sequences. In a later analysis, a clonal expansion index was calculated for each public chain from normalized within-repertoire ranks of inferred template counts. A later analysis computed generation probabilities with a VDJ recombination model fitted to out-of-frame rearrangements, and checked the results against IGoR. In a later analysis, TCR-TCR, TCR-HLA and TCR-CMV co-occurrence was scored with hypergeometric tests, and a repertoire-size bias correction was applied to TCR pairs. To estimate false discovery rates, a later analysis permuted the HLA or CMV assignments 20 times. In a later analysis, co-occurring TCRs were grouped using DBSCAN, with TCRdist sequence similarity added in when clustering inside HLA-allele-positive subsets. Repertoires with fewer than 30,000 or more than 120,000 public chains, plus five repertoires with anomalous nucleotide sharing, were excluded from co-occurrence clustering. TCRdb mirrors the immuneACCESS table, restricted to in-frame sequences. Some clones are absent from its copies; in checked studies, under half trace to an unresolved V gene, and the reason for the others is unknown. From that table come the V and J calls and clone size; the DNA was used to work out D and trimming. For this sample there are a few hundred thousand clones; around 81% appear just once. The ten largest clones represent 7% to 9% of the sample.

The source of the sample is a study of cytomegalovirus exposure and HLA in healthy donors (dated by TCRdb to the late 2010s). For the wider study: An earlier analysis of approximately 640 of the donors reported approximately 290 Gb of sequence data and roughly 110 million unique TCR beta sequences from about 180 million T cells. An early release that covered 640 HLA-typed donors contained around 300 gigabases of sequencing data and tens of millions of unique TCR sequences. The genetic ancestry cluster associated with self-reported Caucasian donors included 70% to 85% of the 350 to 500 genotyped donors. The study was designed to test whether signatures of past pathogen exposure could be identified by cataloging public T cell receptors. The study used immunosequencing to profile the T cell repertoires of about 670 subjects and linked those repertoires to cytomegalovirus serostatus. In addition to the first cohort of roughly 700 subjects, a separate validation cohort of 130 or so different subjects was used. To predict cytomegalovirus infection status, the study brought together high-throughput TCR immunosequencing, statistical association of individual TCRs with disease status, and machine learning. A later analysis re-examined previously published TCR beta repertoires from about 700 donors and added high-resolution HLA genotyping to investigate patterns of TCR occurrence. Rather than drawing on any new phenotypic data, the later analysis identified candidate immune exposures from TCR beta sequences and the way those sequences occurred across donors. In an earlier analysis of 587 of the donors, high-throughput TCR beta sequencing was used to judge whether each TCR beta V gene segment behaved as functional or pseudogenic. Donor age, sex, ethnicity and CMV serostatus were compiled alongside the repertoire data. A later genetic analysis used genome-wide SNP genotypes for 398 of the 666 donors, treating that subset as a discovery cohort. Every repertoire in the discovery cohort had been generated on one and the same sequencing platform. Class I and class II HLA loci were covered by the typing at four-digit resolution. The number of donors typed differed by locus, with about 629-630 for A, B, C, DRB1 and DQB1, 522 for DQA1, 600 to 610 for DPA1, and some 440 for DPB1. About five DR-DQ haplotypes were handled as single units for association and clustering because linkage in the cohort was strong. Among almost 400 genotyped donors of the cohort, an average of approximately 240,000 unique TCR beta nucleotide sequences were sequenced per donor, around a sixth of them non-productive.

On the study overall, not on this receptor specifically: In a later analysis, HLA-associated TCR beta chains showed more clonal expansion and lower generation probabilities than non-associated chains that were equally common. In this cohort, only TCR beta chains were sequenced, and detectable features were limited by the absence of alpha or paired-chain data. According to a later analysis, parvovirus B19, influenza, CMV and Epstein-Barr virus appeared linked to several top co-occurrence clusters. Because the 87-base-pair reads could not distinguish some IMGT-functional V segments, including TRBV6-2 and TRBV6-3, those segments were excluded. A cluster of highly shared sequence variants was judged likely to be a technical artifact of the sequencing pipeline. A few of the identified cytomegalovirus-associated TCR beta chains were confirmed in vitro to be specific for cytomegalovirus antigens. Roughly 15 rarely observed V segments, including chromosome 9 orphons, were excluded from the earlier analysis of about 600 of the donors because counts were too low. Linkage disequilibrium might explain the correlated functional status among segregating V segments, but an unknown experimental factor could not be ruled out. The study listed 164 TCR beta chains as associated with cytomegalovirus. In an earlier analysis of some 640 of the donors, most TCR beta V segments were observed in productive rearrangements about 87% or about 30% of the time, broadly matching IMGT annotations. Cytomegalovirus status was reported to be diagnosed by the classifier with high specificity and sensitivity in both the original and validation cohorts. According to the authors, the approach could potentially be generalized to other disease states and immunological phenotypes. According to a later analysis, TCR association rates differed among HLA loci, with DRB1 alleles showing the most associated TCRs and HLA-C alleles showing the fewest. Compared with the roughly 670-donor mean, donors in an Asian-associated ancestry cluster had fewer N-insertions in productive TCRs, according to a later genetic analysis. Presence/absence analyses assumed roughly uniform sequencing depth across donors, an assumption that may not hold. Because HLA typing was unavailable for some donors at each locus, only the typed subset was used in association tests. Immune exposure information for the cohort was limited to CMV serostatus. A further reported finding was that TCR beta sequences accurately predicted the HLA-A and HLA-B alleles for most subjects in the first cohort. Across donors, most TCR sequences were observed very rarely, whereas some public TCRs were present in many individuals. A later analysis found that most CMV-associated TCR beta chains appeared HLA-restricted, with HLA associations seemingly driven largely by CMV exposure. In a later genetic analysis, a missense DCLRE1C variant was associated with V-gene and J-gene trimming of TCR beta chains, and the association was replicated in an independent cohort. A later analysis associated about 17,000 TCR beta sequences with specific HLA alleles at a false discovery rate of 0.05. Strong co-occurrence of HLA alleles, especially DR and DQ, made assigning TCR associations to individual alleles difficult.

Taken from the germline V gene (reference sequence), the CDR1 and CDR2 loops are SSHAT and FNYEAQ. CDR3 length: 13 amino acids, cysteine to phenylalanine. Only the CDR3 region is kept as DNA, spanning 39 bases read in frame from base 1. The receptor's source is a woman in her fifties or sixties in good health and CMV-seropositive. Sequences were obtained from PBMCs. The sequence links TRBV7-7 to TRBJ1-1; a confident D gene designation cannot be given. The CDR3 protein sequence reads: CASSRERNTEAFF. The nucleotides are TGTGCTAGCAGTAGGGAGCGAAACACTGAAGCTTTCTTT.